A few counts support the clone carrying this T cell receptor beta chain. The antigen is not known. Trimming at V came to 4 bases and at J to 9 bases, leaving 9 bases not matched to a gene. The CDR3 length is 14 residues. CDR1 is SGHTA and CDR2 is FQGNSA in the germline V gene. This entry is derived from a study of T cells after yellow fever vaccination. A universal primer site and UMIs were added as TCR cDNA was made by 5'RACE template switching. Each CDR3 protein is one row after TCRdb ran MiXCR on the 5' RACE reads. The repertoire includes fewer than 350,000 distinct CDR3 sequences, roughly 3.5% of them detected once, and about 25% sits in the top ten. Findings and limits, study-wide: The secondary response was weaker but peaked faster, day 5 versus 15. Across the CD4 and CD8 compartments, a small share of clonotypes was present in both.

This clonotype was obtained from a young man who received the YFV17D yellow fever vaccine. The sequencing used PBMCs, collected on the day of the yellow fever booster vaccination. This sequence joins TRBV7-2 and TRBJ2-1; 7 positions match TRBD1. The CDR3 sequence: CASSSNTGELEQFF. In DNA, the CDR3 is TGTGCCAGCAGCTCTAACACAGGGGAACTTGAGCAGTTCTTC.